One sample yielded the 22 T cell receptor beta chains listed below, sequenced in a study of OX40 agonist ivuxolimab in advanced cancers. Libraries were prepared by immunoSEQ multiplex PCR; TCRdb keeps only in-frame clonotypes and omits some of them. Here the sample spans tens of thousands of clones, around 89% being singletons. The sample in question was CD4+ or CD8+ T cells sorted from blood, obtained in a trial of the OX40 agonist ivuxolimab. The source is an adult with an advanced solid tumor such as melanoma, head and neck, liver or kidney cancer.

This chain links TRBV4-3 with TRBJ2-1, with TRBD1 matching over 7 bases. This CDR3 region has 14 residues. Trimming removed 4 bases from V and 7 bases from J; junction bases left unmatched: 7. CDR1 and CDR2 (germline): LGHNA, YSLEER. The CDR3 region is CASSPKLQGNEQFF. The CDR3 DNA sequence: TGCGCCAGCAGCCCCAAACTACAGGGGAATGAGCAGTTCTTC.

This rearrangement joins TRBV15 to TRBJ2-3; no definite D call. The V end lost 2 bases, the J end lost 2 bases, and 5 bases lay between the germline ends. Germline V CDR1 and CDR2: LNHNV, YYDKDF (reference sequence). The CDR3 totals 13 residues. CDR3: CATSRLITDTQYF. The CDR3, as DNA: TGTGCCACCAGCAGATTAATCACAGATACGCAGTATTTT.

V usage is TRBV15 and J usage is TRBJ2-2; 7 bases align to TRBD1. Germline CDR1 LNHNV, CDR2 YYDKDF (reference sequence). The CDR3 spans 15 residues. The V segment lost 6 bases and the J segment 0 bases; nucleotides outside the gene matches: 4. For the CDR3, the DNA is TGTGCCACCAGACTGGACAGGTCGAACACCGGGGAGCTGTTTTTT. This codes for CATRLDRSNTGELFF.

V usage is TRBV2 and J usage is TRBJ1-2; no firm D call. There are 13 residues in the CDR3. Germline V gives CDR1 SNHLY, CDR2 FYNNEI. Trimming left V 5 bases short and J 4 bases short, with 11 bases between. For the CDR3, the DNA is TGTGCCAGCAGTTTTGGGGTTGCCTATGGCTACACCTTC. Protein sequence: CASSFGVAYGYTF.

The V call is TRBV19, the J call TRBJ2-5, with 7 bases fitting TRBD1. Per germline, CDR1 LNHDA and CDR2 SQIVND (reference sequence). There are 14 residues in the CDR3. Trimming at V came to 7 bases and at J to 5 bases, leaving 10 bases not matched to a gene. CDR3 nucleotide sequence: TGTGCCAGTATTGAGACAGGGTCGGCTGAGACCCAGTACTTC. This translates into CASIETGSAETQYF.

This sequence joins TRBV28 and TRBJ2-7; 9 bases agree with TRBD1. Germline V gene data show CDR1 as MDHEN and CDR2 as SYDVKM. V was clipped by 4 bases and J by 6 bases; unmatched bases: 7. The CDR3 is made up of 14 amino acids. The CDR3 spells CASSYSGTGSEQYF. CDR3 DNA: TGTGCCAGCAGTTATTCCGGGACAGGGTCCGAGCAGTACTTC.

The chain links TRBV11-3 to TRBJ2-1; TRBD2 matches at 11 bases. The CDR3 extends over 18 amino acids. Losses at the gene ends were 1 base for V and 0 bases for J; bases not matched to a gene: 5. Germline CDR1 SGHNT, CDR2 YENEEA. In DNA, the CDR3 is TGTGCCAGCAGCTTAGTACTAGCGGGAGCCCACTCCTACAATGAGCAGTTCTTC. Its translation is CASSLVLAGAHSYNEQFF.

The gene calls are TRBV27 and TRBJ1-2, with D hard to call. The CDR3 sequence is 12 residues long. The V gene's germline CDR1 is MNHEY and CDR2 SMNVEV (reference sequence). V lost 8 bases and J 6 bases, leaving 13 bases between the germline ends. The CDR3 nucleotides are TGTGCCAGCGGCACGGGGAGGGATGGCTACACCTTC. Protein: CASGTGRDGYTF.

The chain has TRBV28 and TRBJ1-2; 8 bases agree with TRBD1. Germline CDR1 and CDR2: MDHEN and SYDVKM. CDR3 size: 15 residues. Trimming at V came to 2 bases and at J to 7 bases, leaving 9 bases not matched to a gene. For the CDR3, the DNA is TGTGCCAGCAGTTTACTACCCGGGACAGGATCTGGCTACACCTTC. Translated, it gives CASSLLPGTGSGYTF.

The chain joins TRBV5-1 to TRBJ2-7; D is ambiguous. This CDR3 is 14 amino acids long. V was trimmed by 5 bases and J by 0 bases, leaving 12 bases between them. Germline V CDR1 and CDR2: SGHRS, YFSETQ. In nucleotides, the CDR3 is TGCGCCAGCAGAACAACCCAGAGCTCCTACGAGCAGTACTTC. It is translated as CASRTTQSSYEQYF. The full variable domain, completed using reference TRBV5-1 and TRBJ2-7, is KAGVTQTPRYLIKTRGQQVTLSCSPISGHRSVSWYQQTPGQGLQFLFEYFSETQRNKGNFPGRFSGRQFSNSRSEMNVSTLELGDSALYLCASRTTQSSYEQYFGPGTRLTVT.

This clone was picked up one time. The chain carries TRBV7-9 and TRBJ2-5, with D maybe TRBD2 (6 bases). Looked up from germline, CDR1 is SEHNR and CDR2 is FQNEAQ (reference sequence). Trimming took 5 bases from V and 3 from J, leaving 16 bases between them. The CDR3 contains 15 residues. CDR3 in amino acids: CASSPRTTLEETQYF. The DNA for the CDR3 is TGTGCCAGCAGCCCACGGACTACCTTAGAAGAGACCCAGTACTTC. The whole variable domain, remainder taken from reference TRBV7-9 and TRBJ2-5, is DTGVSQNPRHKITKRGQNVTFRCDPISEHNRLYWYRQTLGQGPEFLTYFQNEAQLEKSRLLSDRFSAERPKGSFSTLEIQRTEQGDSAMYLCASSPRTTLEETQYFGPGTRLLVL.

The sample holds a few counts of this clone. Distinct nucleotide sequences in the sample also encode this CDR3. The gene calls are TRBV18 and TRBJ2-2; no reliable D call. The CDR3 runs 14 residues. Germline V gives CDR1 KGHSH, CDR2 LQKENI. The ends were cut back, 3 bases at V and 4 bases at J, with 9 bases in the middle. CDR3 DNA: TGTGCCAGCTCACCCCCGACGGGCACCGGGGAGCTGTTTTTT. Amino acid sequence: CASSPPTGTGELFF.

This clone is medium-sized within its sample. The genes are TRBV14 and TRBJ2-7, with 9 bases lining up with TRBD1. This CDR3 has 14 residues. Germline assignment: CDR1 SGHDN and CDR2 FVKESK. V shed 5 bases, J shed 2 bases, and the junction held 4 bases outside the gene matches. DNA for the CDR3: TGTGCCAGCAGCGTTCGACAGGGGGCCTACGAGCAGTACTTC. The encoded protein is CASSVRQGAYEQYF.

The gene calls are TRBV7-2 and TRBJ1-2; D not certain. The V end was cut by 1 base, the J end by 7 bases, with 16 bases between. Germline-derived CDR1 and CDR2 are SGHTA and FQGNSA. The CDR3 runs to 15 residues. CDR3: CASSLEARPRGGYTF. CDR3 in DNA: TGTGCCAGCAGCTTAGAGGCAAGACCTAGAGGTGGCTACACCTTC. Full variable domain (rest looked up from reference TRBV7-2 and TRBJ1-2): GAGVSQSPSNKVTEKGKDVELRCDPISGHTALYWYRQSLGQGLEFLIYFQGNSAPDKSGLPSDRFSAERTGGSVSTLTIQRTQQEDSAVYLCASSLEARPRGGYTFGSGTRLTVV.

The chain uses TRBV29-1 and TRBJ1-1, with 7 bases that match TRBD1. From germline, CDR1 is SQVTM and CDR2 ANQGSEA. With 5 bases clipped from V and 0 bases from J, the junction kept 6 bases outside the gene matches. The CDR3 runs 14 residues. The CDR3 bases are TGCAGCGTTAAGGGGGCGGCCGTGAACACTGAAGCTTTCTTT. Protein product: CSVKGAAVNTEAFF.

The rearrangement links TRBV28 to TRBJ2-1, with TRBD2 identical over 11 bases. Trimming took 3 bases from V and 9 from J; bases not matched to a gene: 4. The CDR3 loop spans 14 amino acids. Germline V gene data show CDR1 as MDHEN and CDR2 as SYDVKM. CDR3 coding DNA: TGTGCCAGCAGTTTGACCGGGACTAGCGGTGAGCAGTTCTTC. Translated, it gives CASSLTGTSGEQFF.

This clone was detected only once. J is TRBJ2-7 and V is TRBV21-1. TRBV21-1 is a documented pseudogene. The CDR3 spans 17 residues. The CDR3 DNA reads as TGTGCCAGCAGCAGTAAGGTAGCTAGGGAAGTTTTCTACGAGCAGTACTTC. It specifies CASSSKVAREVFYEQYF.

V gene TRBV10-2 combines with J gene TRBJ2-2, with 8 bases that match TRBD2. The CDR3 consists of 16 residues. V was clipped by 0 bases and J by 3 bases; unmatched bases: 3. Per the germline V gene, CDR1 is WSHSY and CDR2 is SAAADI. The CDR3 DNA reads TGCGCCAGCAGTGAGTCGTTAGCGGGGTACACCGGGGAGCTGTTTTTT. Amino acid sequence: CASSESLAGYTGELFF.

This chain joins TRBV27 and TRBJ1-6, with TRBD1 as a possible D gene (5 bases). Between the trimmed V and J ends, which lost 0 bases and 8 bases, there was a span of 8 bases. Germline V gene sequence: CDR1 MNHEY, CDR2 SMNVEV (reference sequence). The CDR3 is 14 residues long. CDR3: CASSLSDKDSPLHF. CDR3 sequence (DNA): TGTGCCAGCAGTTTATCGGACAAGGATTCACCCCTCCACTTT.

The rearrangement uses TRBV27 and TRBJ1-6; weak D call: TRBD1 (5 bases). Per germline, CDR1 MNHEY and CDR2 SMNVEV (reference sequence). Trimming cost V 0 bases and J 9 bases, with 6 bases left between them. The CDR3 spans 13 residues. The CDR3 DNA reads as TGTGCCAGCAGTTTATCGGGACCTTCACCCCTCCACTTT. This sequence encodes CASSLSGPSPLHF.

The chain is built from TRBV13 and TRBJ2-3, with 12 bases fitting TRBD2. Germline V lookup: CDR1 PRHDT, CDR2 FYEKMQ (reference sequence). The V segment lost 5 bases and the J segment 2 bases; nucleotides outside the gene matches: 11. There are 18 residues in the CDR3. CDR3 residues: CASSLRTSGIGDTDTQYF. In DNA form, the CDR3 reads TGTGCCAGCAGCCTACGGACTAGCGGGATCGGTGACACAGATACGCAGTATTTT.

The J gene is TRBJ2-7, the V gene TRBV19, with D perhaps assigned TRBD1 or TRBD2 (5 bases each). The germline V and J ends were trimmed by 4 bases and 6 bases, with 13 bases remaining between them. This CDR3 comprises 13 residues. Germline values: CDR1 LNHDA, CDR2 SQIVND (reference sequence). The CDR3 loop reads CASSTLGALEQYF. Here the CDR3 DNA reads TGTGCCAGTAGTACCCTCGGGGCCCTCGAGCAGTACTTC.